The sequence of this TCR beta chain was determined in a study of OX40 agonist ivuxolimab in advanced cancers. The study in broad terms: The costimulatory receptor OX40 (CD134) was targeted by ivuxolimab, a fully human IgG2 agonistic monoclonal antibody. Intravenous ivuxolimab was administered to patients every 2 weeks at six dose levels: 0.01, 0.1, 0.3, 1.5, 3 and 10 mg/kg. Of the 50 to 55 patients in dose escalation, approximately 20 had hepatocellular carcinoma, about 15 had melanoma, 9 had renal cell carcinoma and 9 had head and neck cancer. The dose-escalation cohort was roughly 80% male with a mean age of about 54 years, ranging from roughly 20 to 85. Prior anti-PD-1, anti-PD-L1 or anti-CTLA-4 therapy was permitted, and checkpoint inhibitors had been received by 40% to 50% of dose-escalation patients. Partial responses occurred in three dose-escalation patients, of whom one had hepatocellular carcinoma and two had cutaneous melanoma. Peripheral TCRbeta sequencing was intended to test whether TCR sequence diversity was altered and clonal T-cell expansion was caused by ivuxolimab. The monotherapy dose-escalation portion (N = 52 patients) of the phase I ivuxolimab trial is reported in the paper. Findings and caveats that apply to the study as a whole: Low levels of normalized T-cell clonal expansion were also seen in some nonresponding patients. Which antigens the clonally expanded peripheral T cells were specific for was not determined. In the 0.1-3.0 mg/kg groups, partial responders had among the lowest normalized peripheral clonal expansion, particularly in CD8+ T cells. Clonal expansion of both CD4+ and CD8+ blood T cells was observed from baseline to week 6 at doses 0.1 to 3.0 mg/kg. After ivuxolimab, CD8+ T cells had more expanded clones than CD4+ T cells on average.

To sequence the TCRbeta CDR3 region, genomic DNA was isolated from the sorted cells. TCRbeta CDR3 regions were sequenced using the immunoSEQ Assay. This immuneACCESS table, as held by TCRdb, lists in-frame sequences with V and J called but not all clones. Of the missing ones, under half trace to an unresolved V gene in checked studies; the others have no known cause. Across this sample there are some 57,000 clones, with 65% to 85% seen only once. The ten most abundant clones make up about 3.9% of the sample. The CDR3 starts with the cysteine, ends with the phenylalanine, and has 12 residues. The sequence is cut down to CDR3 DNA, 36 bases in frame from base 1. CDR1 SGHNT and CDR2 YYREEE are derived from the germline V gene (reference sequence). Trimming at the junction amounts to 0 bases on V and 2 bases on J, and the germline ends lie 3 bases apart. The trial excluded patients who had a history of autoimmune disease or were on systemic immunosuppression. Peripheral blood for TCR sequencing was collected from all dose cohorts at baseline, on cycle 4 day 1, and on cycle 7 day 1. The samples were taken from a phase I, first-in-human, multicenter, open-label dose-escalation trial of ivuxolimab. The trial enrolled adults with locally advanced or metastatic head and neck squamous cell, hepatocellular, melanoma or renal cell carcinoma. CD4+ and CD8+ T cells were sorted separately from peripheral blood before TCR sequencing.

This clone was detected only a few times. Its antigen remains undetermined. Per-base qualities were not stored, and no clone one base away is much larger. The chain is assembled from TRBV5-4 and TRBJ2-7, with no confidently assigned D gene. This clonotype was obtained from an adult with an advanced solid tumor such as melanoma, head and neck, liver or kidney cancer. The source material was CD4+ or CD8+ T cells sorted from blood, sampled in a trial of the OX40 agonist ivuxolimab. The nucleotide sequence reads TGTGCCAGCAGCTTGGATGCCTACGAGCAGTACTTC. This gives the protein CASSLDAYEQYF. This CDR3, with the reference TRBV5-4 and TRBJ2-7 proteins standing in past its ends, gives the full variable domain ETGVTQSPTHLIKTRGQQVTLRCSSQSGHNTVSWYQQALGQGPQFIFQYYREEENGRGNFPPRFSGLQFPNYSSELNVNALELDDSALYLCASSLDAYEQYFGPGTRLTVT.